The 5 T cell receptor beta chains below all came from one sample that was sequenced in a study of blood T cell repertoires in COVID-19. Data came from immunoSEQ multiplex PCR; TCRdb stores just in-frame clones and leaves some out. This table holds 55,000 to 65,000 clones, about nine tenths found once. The sample consisted of peripheral blood. Source of these receptors: a human donor in a cohort sampled during active COVID-19.

J is TRBJ1-5 and V is TRBV7-2; D call uncertain. The germline V gene encodes CDR1 SGHTA and CDR2 FQGNSA. V was shortened by 0 bases and J by 2 bases, with 5 bases between the two germline ends. The CDR3 totals 14 residues. The CDR3 sequence is CASSLAGGNQPQHF. For the CDR3, the DNA is TGTGCCAGCAGCTTAGCGGGCGGCAATCAGCCCCAGCATTTT.

This sequence joins TRBV18 and TRBJ1-1; the match to TRBD1 covers 7 bases. The germline V gene encodes CDR1 KGHSH and CDR2 LQKENI. This CDR3 is built from 15 residues. The ends lost 2 bases at V and 4 bases at J; junction bases unmatched: 7. CDR3 sequence: CASSPNGQATTEAFF. The CDR3 bases are TGTGCCAGCTCACCAAATGGACAGGCAACCACTGAAGCTTTCTTT.

The chain carries TRBV19 and TRBJ1-2; D ambiguous. Germline assignment: CDR1 LNHDA and CDR2 SQIVND (reference sequence). Trimming removed 8 bases from V and 4 bases from J, with 26 bases in between. The CDR3 loop spans 17 amino acids. CDR3 sequence (DNA): TGTGCCAGTTCTGAAGTAGTATTCCTCTCTTCACTCTATGGCTACACCTTC. It specifies CASSEVVFLSSLYGYTF.

This chain links TRBV27 with TRBJ2-6, with 7 positions matching TRBD1. The CDR3 contains 15 residues. V lost 4 bases to trimming and J lost 2 bases; unmatched junction nucleotides: 2. Germline assignment: CDR1 MNHEY and CDR2 SMNVEV (reference sequence). CDR3 in amino acids: CASSSRGPGANVLTF. CDR3 nucleotide sequence: TGTGCCAGCAGTTCAAGGGGGCCTGGGGCCAACGTCCTGACTTTC.

This clone is a singleton in its sample. This rearrangement joins TRBV7-8 to TRBJ1-1; the match to TRBD1 covers 8 bases. The CDR3 consists of 15 residues. CDR1 is SGHVS, CDR2 FQNEAQ, per germline. Trimming took 5 bases from V and 2 from J; bases not matched to a gene: 7. CDR3 in amino acids: CASSAQGAINTEAFF. The CDR3 DNA reads TGTGCCAGCAGCGCTCAGGGGGCCATCAACACTGAAGCTTTCTTT.